Included here is one T cell receptor beta chain sequence, with context. Its antigen is unidentified. The CDR3 has 16 residues. Between the trimmed V and J ends, which lost 1 base and 0 bases, there was a span of 11 bases. Germline CDR1 SGHKS, CDR2 YYEKEE (reference sequence). This sample stems from a study of a mutant IDH1 vaccine in newly diagnosed glioma. Study overall: Vaccination started 4-6 weeks after radiotherapy alone, or with temozolomide cycles. A roughly 62% male, roughly 40% female split and a mean age of around 37 years characterized treated patients. Most patients had radiochemotherapy with temozolomide before enrollment; others had one alone.

Time point described: week 47, end of study. Mutant IDH1 20-mer peptide, at 300 ug, made up each vaccine dose, with topical imiquimod. Produced via immunoSEQ multiplex PCR; TCRdb's table is partial and in-frame only. Seen here are around 65,000 clones, roughly 87% observed once, and the top ten hold under 4.5%. This material consisted of PBMCs, taken from a glioma patient whose treatment included an IDH1 peptide vaccine. The chain links TRBV5-5 to TRBJ2-4; maybe TRBD1 (5 bases). The TCR was taken from a man aged 25 to 45 with glioma. CDR3 amino acids: CASSLQGSLAKNIQYF. In DNA form, the CDR3 reads TGTGCCAGCAGCTTGCAGGGTTCCCTAGCCAAAAACATTCAGTACTTC.